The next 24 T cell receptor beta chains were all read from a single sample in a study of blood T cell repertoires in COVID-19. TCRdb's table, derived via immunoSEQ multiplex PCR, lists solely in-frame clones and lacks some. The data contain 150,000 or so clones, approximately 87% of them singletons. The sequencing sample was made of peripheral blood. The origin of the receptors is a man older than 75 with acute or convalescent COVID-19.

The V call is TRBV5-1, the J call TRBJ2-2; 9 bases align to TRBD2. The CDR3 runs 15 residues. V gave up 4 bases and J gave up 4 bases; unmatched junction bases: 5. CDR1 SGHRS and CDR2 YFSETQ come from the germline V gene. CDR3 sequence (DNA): TGCGCCAGCAGCCCCGCGGGGGGGGCCACCGGGGAGCTGTTTTTT. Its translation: CASSPAGGATGELFF.

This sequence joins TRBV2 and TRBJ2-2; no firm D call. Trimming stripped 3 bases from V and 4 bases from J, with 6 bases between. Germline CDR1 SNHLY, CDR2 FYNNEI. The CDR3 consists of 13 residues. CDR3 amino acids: CASSEASTGELFF. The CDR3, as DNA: TGTGCCAGCAGTGAGGCTAGCACCGGGGAGCTGTTTTTT.

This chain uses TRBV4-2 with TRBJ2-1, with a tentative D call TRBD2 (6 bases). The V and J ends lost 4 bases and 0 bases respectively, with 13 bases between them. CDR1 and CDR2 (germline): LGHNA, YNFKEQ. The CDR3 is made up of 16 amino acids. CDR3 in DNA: TGTGCCAGCAGCCCCGCGGGAACGAGCTCCTACAATGAGCAGTTCTTC. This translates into CASSPAGTSSYNEQFF.

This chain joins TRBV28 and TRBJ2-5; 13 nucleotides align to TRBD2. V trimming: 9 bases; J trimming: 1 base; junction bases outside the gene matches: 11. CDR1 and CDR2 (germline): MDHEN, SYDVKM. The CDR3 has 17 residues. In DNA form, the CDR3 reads TGTGCCAGTAGGACTAGCGGGAGTCCGTTTACCCAAGAGACCCAGTACTTC. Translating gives CASRTSGSPFTQETQYF.

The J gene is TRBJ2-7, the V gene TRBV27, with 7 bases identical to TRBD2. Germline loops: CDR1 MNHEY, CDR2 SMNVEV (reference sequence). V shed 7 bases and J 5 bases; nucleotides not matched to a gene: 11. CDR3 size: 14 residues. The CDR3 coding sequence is TGTGCCAGCACCCGGGCGGGAGTGGTCGACGAGCAGTACTTC. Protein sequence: CASTRAGVVDEQYF.

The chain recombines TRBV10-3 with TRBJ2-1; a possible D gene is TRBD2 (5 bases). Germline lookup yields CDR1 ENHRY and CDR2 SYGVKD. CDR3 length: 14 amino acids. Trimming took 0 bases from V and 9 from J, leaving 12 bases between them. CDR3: CAISESGLSSEQFF. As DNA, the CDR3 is TGTGCCATCAGTGAGTCAGGACTCTCCTCTGAGCAGTTCTTC.

The CDR3 bases are TGTGCCAGCAGAGCTTACAATGAGCAGTTCTTC. It yields the protein CASRAYNEQFF. The rearrangement links TRBV2 to TRBJ2-1; no reliable D call. Germline assignment: CDR1 SNHLY and CDR2 FYNNEI. CDR3 length: 11 amino acids. Trimming left V 6 bases short and J 4 bases short, with 4 bases between.

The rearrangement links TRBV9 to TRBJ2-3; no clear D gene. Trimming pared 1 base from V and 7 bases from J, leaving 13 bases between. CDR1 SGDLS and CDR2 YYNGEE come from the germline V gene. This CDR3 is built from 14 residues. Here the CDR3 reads CASSVNSASNTQYF. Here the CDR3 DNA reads TGTGCCAGCAGCGTAAATTCGGCTAGTAATACGCAGTATTTT.

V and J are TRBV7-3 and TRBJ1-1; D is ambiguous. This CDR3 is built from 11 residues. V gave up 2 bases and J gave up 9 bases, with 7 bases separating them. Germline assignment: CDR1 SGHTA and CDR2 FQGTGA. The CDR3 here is CASSLYFKAFF. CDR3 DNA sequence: TGTGCCAGCAGCTTATACTTCAAAGCTTTCTTT. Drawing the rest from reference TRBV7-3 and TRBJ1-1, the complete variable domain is GAGVSQTPSNKVTEKGKYVELRCDPISGHTALYWYRQSLGQGPEFLIYFQGTGAADDSGLPNDRFFAVRPEGSVSTLKIQRTERGDSAVYLCASSLYFKAFFGQGTRLTVV.

The CDR3 DNA is TGTGCCAGTAGACCCAACGCCTACGCAGGGGTCTATGGCTACACCTTC. Translation: CASRPNAYAGVYGYTF. This chain uses TRBV19 with TRBJ1-2, with D possibly TRBD1 on 6 matching bases. Trimming pared 6 bases from V and 4 bases from J, leaving 21 bases between. Germline-derived CDR1 and CDR2 are LNHDA and SQIVND (reference sequence). The CDR3 contains 16 residues.

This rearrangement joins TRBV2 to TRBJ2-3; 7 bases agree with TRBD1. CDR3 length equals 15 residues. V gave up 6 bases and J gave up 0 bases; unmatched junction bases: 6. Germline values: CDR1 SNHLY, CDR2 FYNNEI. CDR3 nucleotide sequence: TGTGCCAGCAGGAGACAGGGCTTAAGCACAGATACGCAGTATTTT. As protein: CASRRQGLSTDTQYF.

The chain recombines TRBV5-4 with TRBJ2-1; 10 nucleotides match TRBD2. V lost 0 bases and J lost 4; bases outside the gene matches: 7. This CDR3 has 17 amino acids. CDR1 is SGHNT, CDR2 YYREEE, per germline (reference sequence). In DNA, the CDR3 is TGTGCCAGCAGCTTGGTGCCTAGCGGGGGCTCGTACAATGAGCAGTTCTTC. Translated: CASSLVPSGGSYNEQFF.

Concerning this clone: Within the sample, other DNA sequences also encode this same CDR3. This CDR3 is CASSAQAPEQYF. CDR3 bases: TGTGCCAGCTCCGCACAGGCACCCGAACAGTACTTC. V usage is TRBV28 and J usage is TRBJ2-7; TRBD1 is a possible D gene (5 bases). CDR3 length: 12 residues. Germline assignment: CDR1 MDHEN and CDR2 SYDVKM. Trimming left V 8 bases short and J 10 bases short, with 18 bases between.

CDR3 loop: CASSSPRAVYTEAFF. The CDR3 region has the DNA TGTGCCAGTAGTTCCCCGAGGGCGGTATACACTGAAGCTTTCTTT. This chain connects TRBV19 to TRBJ1-1; no definite D call. Germline V gene data show CDR1 as LNHDA and CDR2 as SQIVND (reference sequence). The V gene lost 5 bases and the J gene lost 3 bases, with 16 bases spanning the gap. The CDR3 is 15 amino acids.

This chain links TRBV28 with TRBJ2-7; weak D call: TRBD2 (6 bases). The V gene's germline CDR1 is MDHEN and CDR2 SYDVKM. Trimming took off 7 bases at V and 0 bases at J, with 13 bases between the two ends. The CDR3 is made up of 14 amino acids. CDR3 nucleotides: TGTGCCAGCAACACCGGGAGTTTCTCCTACGAGCAGTACTTC. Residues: CASNTGSFSYEQYF.

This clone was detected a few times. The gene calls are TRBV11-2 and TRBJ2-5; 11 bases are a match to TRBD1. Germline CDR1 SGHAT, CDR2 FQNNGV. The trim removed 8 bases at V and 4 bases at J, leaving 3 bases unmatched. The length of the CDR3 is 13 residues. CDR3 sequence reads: CASGGTGGETQYF. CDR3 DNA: TGTGCCAGCGGTGGGACAGGGGGAGAGACCCAGTACTTC. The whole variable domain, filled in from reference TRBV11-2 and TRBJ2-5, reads EAGVAQSPRYKIIEKRQSVAFWCNPISGHATLYWYQQILGQGPKLLIQFQNNGVVDDSQLPKDRFSAERLKGVDSTLKIQPAKLEDSAVYLCASGGTGGETQYFGPGTRLLVL.

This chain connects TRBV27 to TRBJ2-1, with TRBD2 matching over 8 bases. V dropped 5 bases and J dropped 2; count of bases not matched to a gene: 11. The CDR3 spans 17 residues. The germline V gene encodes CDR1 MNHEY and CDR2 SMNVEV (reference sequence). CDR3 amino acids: CASSGAGGGRPYNEQFF. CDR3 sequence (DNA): TGTGCCAGCAGTGGCGCTGGGGGCGGGAGGCCCTACAATGAGCAGTTCTTC.

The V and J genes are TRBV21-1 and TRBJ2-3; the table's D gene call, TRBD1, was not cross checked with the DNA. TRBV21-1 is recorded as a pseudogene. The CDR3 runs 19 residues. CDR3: CASSKDGDIQGESTDTQYF. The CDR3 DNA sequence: TGTGCCAGCAGCAAAGATGGGGATATACAGGGAGAAAGCACAGATACGCAGTATTTT.

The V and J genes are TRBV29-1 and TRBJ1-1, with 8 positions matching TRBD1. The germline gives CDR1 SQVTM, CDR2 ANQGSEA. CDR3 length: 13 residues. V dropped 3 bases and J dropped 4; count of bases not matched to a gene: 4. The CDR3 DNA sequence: TGCAGCGTTGATGAACAGGGGGGCACTGAAGCTTTCTTT. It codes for CSVDEQGGTEAFF.

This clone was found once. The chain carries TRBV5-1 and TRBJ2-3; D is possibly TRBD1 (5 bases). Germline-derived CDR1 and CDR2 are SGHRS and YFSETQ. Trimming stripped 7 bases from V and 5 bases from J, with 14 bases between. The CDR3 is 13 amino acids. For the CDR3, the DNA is TGCGCCAGCCGATCGCGTGGACAAGATACGCAGTATTTT. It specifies CASRSRGQDTQYF.

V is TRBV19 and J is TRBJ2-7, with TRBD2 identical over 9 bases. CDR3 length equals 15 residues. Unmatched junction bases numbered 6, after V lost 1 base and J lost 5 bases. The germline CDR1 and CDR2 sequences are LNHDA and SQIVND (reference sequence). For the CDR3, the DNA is TGTGCCAGTAGTATAGTCCGGCTAGCGGGACACGAGCAGTACTTC. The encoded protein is CASSIVRLAGHEQYF.

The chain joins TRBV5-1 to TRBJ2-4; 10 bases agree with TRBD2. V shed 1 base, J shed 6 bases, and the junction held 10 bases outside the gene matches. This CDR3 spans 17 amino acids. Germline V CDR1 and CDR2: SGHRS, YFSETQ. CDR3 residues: CASSLLAGVDRGNIQYF. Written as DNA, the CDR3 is TGCGCCAGCAGCTTGCTAGCGGGAGTAGATCGGGGAAACATTCAGTACTTC.

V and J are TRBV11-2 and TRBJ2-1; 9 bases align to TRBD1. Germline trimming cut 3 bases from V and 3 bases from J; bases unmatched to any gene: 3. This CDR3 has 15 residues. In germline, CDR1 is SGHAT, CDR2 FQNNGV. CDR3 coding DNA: TGTGCCAGCAGCTTGGAGACAGGGGGCTACAATGAGCAGTTCTTC. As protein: CASSLETGGYNEQFF.

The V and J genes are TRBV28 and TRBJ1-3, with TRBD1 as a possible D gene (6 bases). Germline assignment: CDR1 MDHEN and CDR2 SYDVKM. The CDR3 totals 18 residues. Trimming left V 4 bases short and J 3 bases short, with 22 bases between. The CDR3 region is CASSSPPGRGTSGNTIYF. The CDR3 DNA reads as TGTGCCAGCAGTTCCCCCCCTGGTAGGGGGACTAGTGGAAACACCATATATTTT.